The sequence of this TCR beta chain was determined in a study of blood T cell repertoires in COVID-19 (dated by TCRdb to 2020 to 2021). General notes on the study: Samples from collaborators originated in the United States, Italy and Spain and spanned both the acute and convalescent phases of COVID-19. A de-identified subject ID, COVID-19 status, age in years and sex were almost always included in the sample metadata. The prospective study material was composed of cDNA or gDNA derived from T cells, B-cell-depleted T cells, or PBMCs. Where available, HLA class I and class II types were taken from metadata supplied by the sample provider and were not determined by assay-based typing. Subjects who had been exposed to COVID-19, were actively infected with it, or had recovered from it provided the deeply sampled blood TCRbeta repertoires that made up the dataset. The samples were drawn from two sources: the first 160 participants of the ongoing ImmuneRACE study, and 1,254 subjects contributed by 6 global collaborators. A freely available public database, intended as a resource for researchers studying the immune response to SARS-CoV-2, is where the repertoires were released. What the study reported, not specific to this receptor: The amount of clinical and demographic metadata varied by source and participant and was provided uncurated.

Concerning this clone itself: The clone's antigen remains unknown. Base-call qualities are not available, and no considerably larger clone is one nucleotide away.

Trimming costs V 6 bases and J 4 bases, and their ends lie 24 bases apart. Its CDR3 holds 17 amino acids, cysteine through phenylalanine. Only the CDR3 portion is preserved as DNA: 51 bases, with reading frame beginning at the first base. The germline V gene provides CDR1 KGHSH and CDR2 LQKENI. In the prospective study, participants were 18 to 89 years old, resided in 24 geographic areas of the United States, and were enrolled through a virtual design. Cohort assignment in the prospective study relied on participant-reported clinical history from a screening survey and a study questionnaire. In the prospective study, whole blood, serum and a nasopharyngeal or oropharyngeal swab were collected from each participant by mobile phlebotomists. Over a roughly 2-month period, participants in the prospective study had the option of providing additional blood draws and questionnaires. Blood samples from the prospective study were shipped frozen or at room temperature prior to DNA extraction.

The immunoSEQ Assay, a bias-controlled multiplex PCR, was used to amplify TCRbeta CDR3 regions from genomic DNA. As for the original processing: The number of nucleated cells in each sample was estimated from the amplification of reference gene primers within the assay. To quantify the absolute abundance of each unique TCRbeta CDR3 rearrangement, sequence reads were collapsed and filtered. For each sample, productive Simpson clonality was calculated as the square root of Simpson's diversity index across productive rearrangements. TCRdb took this table from immuneACCESS and kept in-frame rearrangements with V and J called. Such tables lack part of the clones; where checked against another copy, unresolved V genes explain under half of the gap, and the rest is unexplained. V and J calls and clone size follow that table, whereas D and trimming were derived from the DNA. Here the sample has approximately 150,000 clones; 81% occur a single time. 5.6% of the sample belongs to the ten largest clones.

The sample comprised PBMCs or T cells enriched from blood (not recorded which). Recombination connected TRBV18 to TRBJ1-2, and TRBD1 may be the D gene, going by 6 matching bases. The origin of this receptor is a woman aged 40 to 55 with acute COVID-19. The nucleotide sequence reads as follows: TGTGCCAGCTCCCACCGGGACACCCAATCCGCGATCTATGGCTACACCTTC. It specifies CASSHRDTQSAIYGYTF. The reference TRBV18 and TRBJ1-2 proteins fill in what lies around the CDR3, so the full variable domain reads NAGVMQNPRHLVRRRGQEARLRCSPMKGHSHVYWYRQLPEEGLKFMVYLQKENIIDESGMPKERFSAEFPKEGPSILRIQQVVRGDSAAYFCASSHRDTQSAIYGYTFGSGTRLTVV.